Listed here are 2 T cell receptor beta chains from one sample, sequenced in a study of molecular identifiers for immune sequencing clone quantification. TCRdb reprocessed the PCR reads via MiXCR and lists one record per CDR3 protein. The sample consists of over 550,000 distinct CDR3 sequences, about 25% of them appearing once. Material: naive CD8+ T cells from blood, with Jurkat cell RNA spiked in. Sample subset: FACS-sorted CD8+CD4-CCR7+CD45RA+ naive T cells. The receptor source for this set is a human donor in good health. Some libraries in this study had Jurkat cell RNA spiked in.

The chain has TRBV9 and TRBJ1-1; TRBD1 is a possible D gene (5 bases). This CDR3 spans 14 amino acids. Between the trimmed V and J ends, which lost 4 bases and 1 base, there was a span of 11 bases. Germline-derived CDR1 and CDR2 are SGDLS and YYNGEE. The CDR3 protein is CASSPVRENTEAFF. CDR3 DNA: TGTGCCAGCAGCCCGGTCAGGGAGAACACTGAAGCTTTCTTT.

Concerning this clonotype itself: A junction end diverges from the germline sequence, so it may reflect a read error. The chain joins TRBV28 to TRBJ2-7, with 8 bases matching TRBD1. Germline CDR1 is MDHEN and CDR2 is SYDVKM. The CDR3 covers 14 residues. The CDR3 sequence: CASSARDRSYEQHF. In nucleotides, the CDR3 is TGTGCCAGCAGTGCCCGGGACAGGAGCTACGAGCAGCACTTC.